The clone carrying this T cell receptor beta chain was seen a handful of times. As yet, its antigen is unknown. This specimen belongs to a study of OX40 agonist ivuxolimab in advanced cancers. Study-level information: Patient treatment consisted of intravenous ivuxolimab administration every 2 weeks at 0.01 to 10 mg/kg. Study-wide findings and caveats: Among some nonresponders, normalized T-cell clonal expansion was also low.

The CDR3 has 17 residues. Trimming took off 2 bases at V and 0 bases at J, with 16 bases between the two ends. Germline V gene lookup returns CDR1 LNHNV and CDR2 YYDKDF (reference sequence). The method was immunoSEQ multiplex PCR; TCRdb's version includes in-frame clones alone and lacks a portion of them. The sample yields tens of thousands of clones, roughly nine tenths seen once. The sample was CD4+ or CD8+ T cells sorted from blood, taken in a trial of the OX40 agonist ivuxolimab. This clonotype originated in an adult with an advanced solid tumor such as melanoma, head and neck, liver or kidney cancer. The chain recombines TRBV15 with TRBJ1-1, with D perhaps matching TRBD1 (6 bases). CDR3: CATSRPLRTVMNTEAFF. CDR3 sequence (DNA): TGTGCCACCAGCAGACCCCTCAGGACAGTCATGAACACTGAAGCTTTCTTT.